This section outlines one TCR beta chain sequence together with its context. Antigen unknown. Beta-chain TCR cDNA was generated via 5'RACE template switching with UMIs. TCRdb reanalyzed the 5' RACE reads and collapses them to one entry per CDR3 protein, without DNA. The repertoire table contains 500,000 to 700,000 distinct CDR3 sequences. CDR3 length: 17 residues. In germline, CDR1 is SGHRS, CDR2 YFSETQ. The entry originates in a study of T cells expressing NK-cell markers. Across the study: Among the eight sequenced donors, seven tested HCMV-seropositive and one tested seronegative. Whole-study results and caveats: Uncertainty persisted over the HCMV specificity of expanded NKG2C+ T cell clones.

V and J are TRBV5-1 and TRBJ2-6; the D gene TCRdb calls, TRBD1, cannot be checked with no DNA. Sequenced: blood T cells: a sorted CD56 or NKG2C T cell subset, CD4+ or CD8+ T cells, or bulk PBMC T cells (not recorded which). The TCR was taken from a man aged 18 to 30 in good health. The chain's CDR3 is CASSSTTGLSGANVLTF.